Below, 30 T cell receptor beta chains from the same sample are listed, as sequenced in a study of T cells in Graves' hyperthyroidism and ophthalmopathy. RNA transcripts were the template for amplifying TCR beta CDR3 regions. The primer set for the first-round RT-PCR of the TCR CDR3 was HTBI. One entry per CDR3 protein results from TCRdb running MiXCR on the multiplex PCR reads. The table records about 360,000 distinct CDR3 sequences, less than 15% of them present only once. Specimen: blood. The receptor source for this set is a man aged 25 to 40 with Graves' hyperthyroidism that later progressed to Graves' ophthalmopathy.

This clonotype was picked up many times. The CDR3 region has the DNA TGTGCCAGCTCAACCTACCGGGGGGAGCTGTTTTTT. Residues: CASSTYRGELFF. The chain employs TRBV18 and TRBJ2-2; D is undetermined. Germline V gene data show CDR1 as KGHSH and CDR2 as LQKENI. The CDR3 loop spans 12 amino acids. Trimming removed 5 bases from V and 8 bases from J, with 9 bases in between.

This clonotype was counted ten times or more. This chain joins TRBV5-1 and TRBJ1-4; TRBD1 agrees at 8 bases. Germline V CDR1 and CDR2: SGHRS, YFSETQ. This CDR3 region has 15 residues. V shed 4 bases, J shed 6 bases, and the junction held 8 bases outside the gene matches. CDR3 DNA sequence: TGCGCCAGCAGCCTAGGGGACAGGATGGATGAAAAACTGTTTTTT. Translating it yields CASSLGDRMDEKLFF.

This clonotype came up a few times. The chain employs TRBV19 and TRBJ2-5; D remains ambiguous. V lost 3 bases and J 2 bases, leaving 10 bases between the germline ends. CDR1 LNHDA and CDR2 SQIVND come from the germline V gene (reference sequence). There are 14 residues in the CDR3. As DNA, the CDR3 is TGTGCCAGTAGTATTGTGCCCCTGCAAGAGACCCAGTACTTC. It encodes CASSIVPLQETQYF.

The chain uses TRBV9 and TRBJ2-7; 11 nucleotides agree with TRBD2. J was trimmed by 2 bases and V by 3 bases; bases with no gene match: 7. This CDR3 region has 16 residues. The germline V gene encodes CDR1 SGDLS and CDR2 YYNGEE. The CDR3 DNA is TGTGCCAGCAGCGGCCAGCGACTAGCGGGGACCTACGAGCAGTACTTC. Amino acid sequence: CASSGQRLAGTYEQYF.

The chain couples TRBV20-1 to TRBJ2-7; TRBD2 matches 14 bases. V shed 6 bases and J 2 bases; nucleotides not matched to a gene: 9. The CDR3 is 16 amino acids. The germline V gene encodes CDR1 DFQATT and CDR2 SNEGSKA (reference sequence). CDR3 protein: CSATGLAGGLTYEQYF. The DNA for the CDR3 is TGCAGTGCCACTGGACTAGCGGGGGGCCTTACCTACGAGCAGTACTTC.

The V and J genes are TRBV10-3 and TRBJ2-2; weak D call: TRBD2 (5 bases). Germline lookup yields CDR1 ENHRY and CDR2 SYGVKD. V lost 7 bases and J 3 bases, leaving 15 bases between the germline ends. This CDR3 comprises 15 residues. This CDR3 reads CAITGDGEYTGELFF. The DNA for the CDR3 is TGTGCCATCACCGGAGACGGGGAGTACACCGGGGAGCTGTTTTTT.

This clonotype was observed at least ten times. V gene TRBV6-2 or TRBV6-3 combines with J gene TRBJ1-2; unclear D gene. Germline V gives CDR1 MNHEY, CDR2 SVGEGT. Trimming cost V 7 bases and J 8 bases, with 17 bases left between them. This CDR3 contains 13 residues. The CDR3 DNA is TGTGCCAGCACCAACAGTGTGACGGGAGGCTACACCTTC. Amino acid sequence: CASTNSVTGGYTF.

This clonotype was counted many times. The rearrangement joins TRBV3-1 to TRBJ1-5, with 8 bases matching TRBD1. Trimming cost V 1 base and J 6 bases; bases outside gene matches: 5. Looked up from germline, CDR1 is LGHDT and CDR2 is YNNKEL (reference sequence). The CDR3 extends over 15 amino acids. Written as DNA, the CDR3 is TGTGCCAGCAGCCAAGGACCAACAGGGGGTCAGCCCCAGCATTTT. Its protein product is CASSQGPTGGQPQHF.

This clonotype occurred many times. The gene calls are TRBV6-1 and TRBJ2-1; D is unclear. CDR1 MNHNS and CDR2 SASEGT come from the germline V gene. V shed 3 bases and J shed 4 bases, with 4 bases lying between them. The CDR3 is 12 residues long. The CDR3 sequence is CASSDYYNEQFF. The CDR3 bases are TGTGCCAGCAGTGACTATTACAATGAGCAGTTCTTC.

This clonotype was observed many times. DNA of the CDR3: TGTGCCAGCAGTTCCGCGGACAGGATTAATGAAAAACTGTTTTTT. It translates to CASSSADRINEKLFF. The V call is TRBV28, the J call TRBJ1-4, with TRBD1 identical over 7 bases. With 4 bases clipped from V and 4 bases from J, the junction kept 6 bases outside the gene matches. CDR3 length equals 15 residues. Germline V CDR1 and CDR2: MDHEN, SYDVKM.

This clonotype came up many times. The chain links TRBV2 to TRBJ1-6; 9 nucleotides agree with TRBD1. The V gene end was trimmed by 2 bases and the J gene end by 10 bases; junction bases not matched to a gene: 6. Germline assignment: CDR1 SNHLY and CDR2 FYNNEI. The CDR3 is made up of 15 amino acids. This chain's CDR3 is CASSERGTGQSPLHF. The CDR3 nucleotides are TGTGCCAGCAGTGAAAGGGGGACAGGGCAATCACCCCTCCACTTT. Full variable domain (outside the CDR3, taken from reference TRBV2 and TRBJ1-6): EPEVTQTPSHQVTQMGQEVILRCVPISNHLYFYWYRQILGQKVEFLVSFYNNEISEKSEIFDDQFSVERPDGSNFTLKIRSTKLEDSAMYFCASSERGTGQSPLHFGNGTRLTVT.

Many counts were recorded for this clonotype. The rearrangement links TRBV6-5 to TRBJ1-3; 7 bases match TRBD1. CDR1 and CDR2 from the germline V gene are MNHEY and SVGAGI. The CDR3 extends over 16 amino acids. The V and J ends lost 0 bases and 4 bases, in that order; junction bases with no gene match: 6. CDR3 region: CASSYSTGQGGNTIYF. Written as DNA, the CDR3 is TGTGCCAGCAGTTACTCGACAGGGCAAGGGGGAAACACCATATATTTT.

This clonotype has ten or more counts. The CDR3 loop reads CASSALGGGEYGYTF. The DNA for the CDR3 is TGTGCCAGCAGCGCATTGGGAGGGGGAGAATATGGCTACACCTTC. J is TRBJ1-2 and V is TRBV2, with D possibly being TRBD1 (6 bases). The CDR3 totals 15 residues. In germline, CDR1 is SNHLY, CDR2 FYNNEI. Trimming removed 6 bases at V and 5 bases at J, with 19 bases between.

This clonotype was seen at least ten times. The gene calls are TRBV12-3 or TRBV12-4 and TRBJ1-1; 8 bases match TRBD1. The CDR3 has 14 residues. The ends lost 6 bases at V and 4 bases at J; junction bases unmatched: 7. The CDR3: CASSRGRRGTEAFF. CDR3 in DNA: TGTGCCAGCAGCAGGGGGCGCCGGGGCACTGAAGCTTTCTTT.

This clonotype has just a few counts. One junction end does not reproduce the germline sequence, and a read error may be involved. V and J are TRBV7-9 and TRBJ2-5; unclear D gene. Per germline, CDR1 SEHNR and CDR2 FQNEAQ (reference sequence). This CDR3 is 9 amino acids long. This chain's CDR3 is CASSLVMNF. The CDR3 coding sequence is TGTGCCAGCAGCTTAGTCATGAACTTC.

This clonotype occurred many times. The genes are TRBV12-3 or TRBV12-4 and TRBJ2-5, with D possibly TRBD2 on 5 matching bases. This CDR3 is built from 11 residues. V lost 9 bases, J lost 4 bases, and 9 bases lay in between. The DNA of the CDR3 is TGTGCCAGTACACTAGGAGAGACCCAGTACTTC. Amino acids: CASTLGETQYF.

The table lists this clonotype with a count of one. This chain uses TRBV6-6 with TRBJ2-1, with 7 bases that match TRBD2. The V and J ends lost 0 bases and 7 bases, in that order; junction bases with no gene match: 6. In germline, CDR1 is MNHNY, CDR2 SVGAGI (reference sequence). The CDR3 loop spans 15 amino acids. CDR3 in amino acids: CASSYSGQGGNEQFF. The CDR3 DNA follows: TGTGCCAGCAGTTACTCAGGGCAGGGAGGGAATGAGCAGTTCTTC.

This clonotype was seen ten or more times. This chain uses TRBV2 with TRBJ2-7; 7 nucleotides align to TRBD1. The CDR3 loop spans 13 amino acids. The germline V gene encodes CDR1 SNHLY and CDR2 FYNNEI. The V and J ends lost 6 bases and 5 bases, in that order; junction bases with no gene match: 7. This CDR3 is CASRETGSNEQYF. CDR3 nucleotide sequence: TGTGCCAGCAGAGAGACAGGGAGTAACGAGCAGTACTTC.

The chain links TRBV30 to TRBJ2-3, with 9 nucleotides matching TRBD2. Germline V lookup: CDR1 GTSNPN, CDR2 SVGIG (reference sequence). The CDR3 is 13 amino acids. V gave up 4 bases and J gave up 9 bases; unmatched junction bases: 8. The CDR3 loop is CAWNRGGAGTQYF. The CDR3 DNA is TGTGCCTGGAACCGCGGGGGGGCGGGGACGCAGTATTTT.

DNA for the CDR3: TGTGCCAGCAGCGCCCGACGGGGTTCGGAGGCAGATACGCAGTATTTT. This gives the protein CASSARRGSEADTQYF. V usage is TRBV11-3 and J usage is TRBJ2-3, with D possibly matching TRBD2 (5 bases). Germline V gene lookup returns CDR1 SGHNT and CDR2 YENEEA. V lost 5 bases to trimming and J lost 4 bases, with 19 bases between them. CDR3 length: 16 residues. Using reference TRBV11-3 and TRBJ2-3 for the parts outside the CDR3, the full variable domain is EAGVVQSPRYKIIEKKQPVAFWCNPISGHNTLYWYLQNLGQGPELLIRYENEEAVDDSQLPKDRFSAERLKGVDSTLKIQPAELGDSAVYLCASSARRGSEADTQYFGPGTRLTVL.

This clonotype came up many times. In DNA form, the CDR3 reads TGCGCCAGCAGCCCGGACAGAATTATGAACACTGAAGCTTTCTTT. Translated: CASSPDRIMNTEAFF. This chain uses TRBV5-1 with TRBJ1-1, with D possibly matching TRBD1 (6 bases). CDR3 length: 15 residues. In germline, CDR1 is SGHRS, CDR2 YFSETQ. Trimming shortened V by 4 bases and J by 0 bases, and 13 bases separated the two germline ends.

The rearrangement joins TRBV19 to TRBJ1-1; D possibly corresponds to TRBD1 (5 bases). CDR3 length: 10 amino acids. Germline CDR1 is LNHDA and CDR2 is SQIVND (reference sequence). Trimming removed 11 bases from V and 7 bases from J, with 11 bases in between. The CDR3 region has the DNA TGTGCCTCGAGGGGTTTTGAAGCTTTCTTT. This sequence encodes CASRGFEAFF.

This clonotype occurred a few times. For the CDR3, the DNA is TGTGCCACCCGGACTAGCGATGTGACAGATACGCAGTATTTT. Protein product: CATRTSDVTDTQYF. This rearrangement joins TRBV10-3 to TRBJ2-3; 9 bases line up with TRBD2. The CDR3 sequence is 14 residues long. Germline V gene sequence: CDR1 ENHRY, CDR2 SYGVKD. With 10 bases clipped from V and 3 bases from J, the junction kept 8 bases outside the gene matches.

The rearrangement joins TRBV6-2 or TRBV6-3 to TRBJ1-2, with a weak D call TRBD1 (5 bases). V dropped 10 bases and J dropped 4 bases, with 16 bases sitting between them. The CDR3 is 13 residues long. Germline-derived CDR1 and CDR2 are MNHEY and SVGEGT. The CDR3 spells CATKDRDVYGYTF. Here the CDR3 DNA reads TGTGCCACGAAAGATAGGGACGTCTATGGCTACACCTTC.

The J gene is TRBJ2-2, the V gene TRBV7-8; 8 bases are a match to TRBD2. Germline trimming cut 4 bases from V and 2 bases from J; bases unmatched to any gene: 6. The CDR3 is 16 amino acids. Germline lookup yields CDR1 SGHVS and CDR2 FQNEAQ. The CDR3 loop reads CASSSGTRSNTGELFF. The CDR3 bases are TGTGCCAGCAGCTCCGGGACTAGAAGTAACACCGGGGAGCTGTTTTTT.

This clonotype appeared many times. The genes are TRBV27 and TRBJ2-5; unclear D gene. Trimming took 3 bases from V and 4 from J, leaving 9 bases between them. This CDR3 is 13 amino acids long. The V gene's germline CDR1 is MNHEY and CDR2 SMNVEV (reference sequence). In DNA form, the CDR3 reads TGTGCCAGCAGTTTCTCCCCCCGAGAGACCCAGTACTTC. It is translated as CASSFSPRETQYF.

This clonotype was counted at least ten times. The CDR3 protein is CASSLLGIGGNTEAFF. The CDR3 region has the DNA TGTGCCAGCAGTTTATTAGGGATTGGGGGGAACACTGAAGCTTTCTTT. This sequence joins TRBV27 and TRBJ1-1, with TRBD1 as a possible D gene (5 bases). The CDR3 runs 16 residues. V was shortened by 1 base and J by 1 base, with 13 bases between the two germline ends. The V gene's germline CDR1 is MNHEY and CDR2 SMNVEV (reference sequence).

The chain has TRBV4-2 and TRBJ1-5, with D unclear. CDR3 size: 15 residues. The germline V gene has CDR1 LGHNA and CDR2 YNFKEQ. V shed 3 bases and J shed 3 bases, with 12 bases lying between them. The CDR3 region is CASSHLDGNNQPQHF. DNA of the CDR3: TGTGCCAGCAGCCACCTGGACGGCAACAATCAGCCCCAGCATTTT.

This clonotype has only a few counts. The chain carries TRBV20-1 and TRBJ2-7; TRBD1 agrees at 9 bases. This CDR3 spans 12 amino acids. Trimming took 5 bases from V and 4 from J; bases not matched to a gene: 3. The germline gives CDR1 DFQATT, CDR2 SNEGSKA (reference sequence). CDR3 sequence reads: CSAQDRGYEQYF. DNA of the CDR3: TGCAGTGCTCAAGACAGGGGGTACGAGCAGTACTTC.

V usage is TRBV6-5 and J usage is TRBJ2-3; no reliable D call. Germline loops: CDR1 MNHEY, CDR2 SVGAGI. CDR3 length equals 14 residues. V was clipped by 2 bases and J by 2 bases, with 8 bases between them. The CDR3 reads CASSYGQNTDTQYF. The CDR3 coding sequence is TGTGCCAGCAGTTACGGCCAGAACACAGATACGCAGTATTTT.